This T cell receptor beta chain was found in a study of cytomegalovirus exposure and HLA in healthy donors. Study in general: Among the roughly 400 genotyped donors, over 70% were placed in the Caucasian-associated ancestry cluster.

This clone was recorded a few times. This CDR3 region has 13 residues. The ends lost 8 bases at V and 7 bases at J; junction bases unmatched: 7. The germline CDR1 and CDR2 sequences are SNHLY and FYNNEI. The study ran its PCR with 60 Vbeta and 13 Jbeta primers. Repertoires were generated with immunoSEQ multiplex PCR, while TCRdb's copy carries only in-frame clones and drops some. This sample has around 95,000 clones, with around 81% found just once. The receptor was derived from a female donor in good health and CMV-seropositive. V usage is TRBV2 and J usage is TRBJ1-1; TRBD1 aligns across 10 bases. Source material: PBMCs. The CDR3 coding sequence is TGTGCCAGCTCTCGGGACAGGGGCCATGAAGCTTTCTTT. Translation gives CASSRDRGHEAFF.